Each of the 32 T cell receptor beta chains below was sequenced from the same sample in a study of shared clonotypes between healthy human individuals. Clones were read by immunoSEQ multiplex PCR, and TCRdb kept only the in-frame ones, dropping some. The profile shows fewer than 500,000 clones, nearly 80% of them singletons. Sequencing used PBMCs. Source of these receptors: a middle-aged woman in good health. Some clones in this sample may be carry-over from other donors' samples.

This sequence joins TRBV5-8 and TRBJ2-7; D is ambiguous. The CDR3 spans 13 residues. The germline CDR1 and CDR2 sequences are SGHTS and YDEGEE. Trimming cost V 4 bases and J 1 base, with 9 bases left between them. Here the CDR3 reads CASSRGISYEQYF. DNA for the CDR3: TGTGCCAGCAGCCGTGGGATATCCTACGAGCAGTACTTC.

A single count supports this clone. The V call is TRBV7-2, the J call TRBJ1-5, with D perhaps TRBD1 (5 bases). This CDR3 spans 13 amino acids. Germline V gives CDR1 SGHTA, CDR2 FQGNSA. The V gene lost 10 bases and the J gene lost 4 bases, with 14 bases spanning the gap. This chain's CDR3 is CATGASPNQPQHF. The DNA for the CDR3 is TGTGCCACCGGGGCGTCCCCAAATCAGCCCCAGCATTTT.

This clone was observed a few times. CDR3 residues: CASSEDLNSGNTIYF. The CDR3 nucleotides are TGTGCCAGCAGTGAAGACCTTAACTCTGGAAACACCATATATTTT. The V gene is TRBV2, the J gene TRBJ1-3; D unclear. This CDR3 contains 15 residues. Deletions cut 1 base from V and 0 bases from J, with 7 bases between. Germline CDR1 reads SNHLY; CDR2 reads FYNNEI.

The V and J genes are TRBV6-4 and TRBJ2-2; 7 positions agree with TRBD1. With 6 bases clipped from V and 7 bases from J, the junction kept 8 bases outside the gene matches. The CDR3 covers 14 residues. CDR1 and CDR2 (germline): MRHNA, SNTAGT. DNA for the CDR3: TGTGCCAGCAGCCCAAGGGGGCGCGGCGGGGAGCTGTTTTTT. As protein: CASSPRGRGGELFF.

The V and J genes are TRBV4-2 and TRBJ2-3; possible D gene TRBD2, 7 bases. The CDR3 consists of 15 residues. Germline-derived CDR1 and CDR2 are LGHNA and YNFKEQ. V lost 0 bases to trimming and J lost 3 bases, with 10 bases between them. CDR3 DNA sequence: TGTGCCAGCAGCCAAGACGAGGGGGGGACAGATACGCAGTATTTT. Its translation: CASSQDEGGTDTQYF.

The chain carries TRBV5-4 and TRBJ1-5; D unresolved. This CDR3 has 14 residues. The germline gives CDR1 SGHNT, CDR2 YYREEE (reference sequence). Trimming removed 0 bases at V and 0 bases at J, with 4 bases between. The CDR3 region has the DNA TGTGCCAGCAGCTTGGGGAATAGCAATCAGCCCCAGCATTTT. Translating gives CASSLGNSNQPQHF.

This clone has just a few counts. V and J are TRBV4-1 and TRBJ1-2; D is possibly TRBD1 (6 bases). This CDR3 is built from 15 residues. The germline V gene has CDR1 MGHRA and CDR2 YSYEKL. Trimming left V 1 base short and J 4 bases short, with 13 bases between. CDR3 residues: CASSQGGATPYGYTF. CDR3 DNA: TGCGCCAGCAGCCAAGGGGGGGCGACCCCCTATGGCTACACCTTC.

V is TRBV6-4 and J is TRBJ2-3; TRBD1 agrees at 11 bases. This CDR3 is 14 amino acids long. V dropped 2 bases and J dropped 5; count of bases not matched to a gene: 0. Germline loops: CDR1 MRHNA, CDR2 SNTAGT. This CDR3 reads CASSDGTGGDTQYF. The CDR3 coding sequence is TGTGCCAGCAGTGACGGGACAGGGGGAGATACGCAGTATTTT.

The J gene is TRBJ2-7, the V gene TRBV5-5; unclear D gene. V shed 0 bases and J shed 2 bases, with 6 bases lying between them. CDR3 length equals 13 residues. Looked up from germline, CDR1 is SGHKS and CDR2 is YYEKEE (reference sequence). The CDR3 here is CASSLGRPYEQYF. CDR3 DNA sequence: TGTGCCAGCAGCTTGGGGCGGCCCTACGAGCAGTACTTC.

The chain uses TRBV25-1 and TRBJ1-6; D ambiguous. The V gene lost 7 bases and the J gene lost 5 bases, with 9 bases spanning the gap. This CDR3 region has 13 residues. CDR1 MGHDK and CDR2 SYGVNS come from the germline V gene. In DNA, the CDR3 is TGTGCCAGCATGTTGGCAGATAATTCACCCCTCCACTTT. Amino acid sequence: CASMLADNSPLHF. Together with reference TRBV25-1 and TRBJ1-6, the CDR3 gives the full variable domain: EADIYQTPRYLVIGTGKKITLECSQTMGHDKMYWYQQDPGMELHLIHYSYGVNSTEKGDLSSESTVSRIRTEHFPLTLESARPSHTSQYLCASMLADNSPLHFGNGTRLTVT.

This sequence joins TRBV27 and TRBJ1-5; D may be TRBD1 (6 bases). This CDR3 comprises 17 residues. The V end was cut by 0 bases, the J end by 2 bases, with 14 bases between. Per the germline V gene, CDR1 is MNHEY and CDR2 is SMNVEV (reference sequence). The CDR3 spells CASSLSWGGQGNQPQHF. CDR3 bases: TGTGCCAGCAGTTTATCGTGGGGGGGGCAGGGCAATCAGCCCCAGCATTTT.

The chain links TRBV6-1 to TRBJ2-5; TRBD1 matches at 7 bases. The V gene's germline CDR1 is MNHNS and CDR2 SASEGT. The V and J ends lost 5 bases and 3 bases, in that order; junction bases with no gene match: 9. The CDR3 sequence is 15 residues long. CDR3 loop: CASSRRFDREETQYF. In nucleotides, the CDR3 is TGTGCCAGCAGTCGAAGGTTCGACAGGGAAGAGACCCAGTACTTC.

This clone occurred a few times. The gene calls are TRBV30 and TRBJ1-3, with a tentative D call TRBD1 (5 bases). Trimming removed 5 bases from V and 4 bases from J, with 15 bases in between. This CDR3 contains 14 residues. Germline V gene lookup returns CDR1 GTSNPN and CDR2 SVGIG (reference sequence). The CDR3 coding sequence is TGTGCCTGGCGACCCAGGGTGGACGGAAACACCATATATTTT. Its protein product is CAWRPRVDGNTIYF.

The rearrangement uses TRBV2 and TRBJ2-5; D remains ambiguous. The J call could be wrong; TRBJ2-7 is a better fit for the DNA end. The CDR3 length is 13 residues. Germline values: CDR1 SNHLY, CDR2 FYNNEI. The CDR3 bases are TGTGCCAGCAGAAGATCAGACTCCTACGAGCAGTACTTC. Translation gives CASRRSDSYEQYF.

This chain joins TRBV7-3 and TRBJ2-6; D uncertain. The germline V gene encodes CDR1 SGHTA and CDR2 FQGTGA. The CDR3 has 13 residues. V was clipped by 2 bases and J by 8 bases, with 7 bases between them. The CDR3 DNA reads TGTGCCAGCAGCTTACCGGCTACCAACGTCCTGACTTTC. Its translation: CASSLPATNVLTF.

The V call is TRBV11-3, the J call TRBJ2-3; 8 bases are shared with TRBD2. V trimming: 5 bases; J trimming: 1 base; junction bases outside the gene matches: 5. This CDR3 has 15 residues. From germline, CDR1 is SGHNT and CDR2 YENEEA. This CDR3 reads CASSIKLAGTDTQYF. The CDR3 coding sequence is TGTGCCAGCAGCATCAAACTAGCGGGCACAGATACGCAGTATTTT.

This clone showed up just a few times. The rearrangement links TRBV5-4 to TRBJ1-1; the match to TRBD1 covers 9 bases. Trimming cost V 4 bases and J 8 bases; bases outside gene matches: 6. Germline CDR1 reads SGHNT; CDR2 reads YYREEE (reference sequence). The CDR3 consists of 13 residues. The CDR3 spells CASSLDRGSEAFF. The CDR3 DNA follows: TGTGCCAGCAGCCTGGACAGGGGCTCGGAAGCTTTCTTT.

The rearrangement links TRBV28 to TRBJ2-2; 12 nucleotides match TRBD2. Germline CDR1 is MDHEN and CDR2 is SYDVKM. CDR3 length: 18 amino acids. With V trimmed by 1 base and J by 5 bases, 8 bases remained unmatched. As DNA, the CDR3 is TGTGCCAGCAGTTTATCCCCCCGACTAGCGGGAGTTACCGGGGAGCTGTTTTTT. Protein sequence: CASSLSPRLAGVTGELFF.

This clone was counted between two and nine times. The genes are TRBV21-1 and TRBJ2-2; the tabulated D call, TRBD2, remains unverified against the DNA. TRBV21-1 represents a pseudogene. The CDR3 contains 22 residues. Written as DNA, the CDR3 is TGTGCCAGCAGCTCACCTGTCCCGGGAGGGCCGAATCTATCCGGAAACACCGGGGAGCTGTTTTTT. Protein: CASSSPVPGGPNLSGNTGELFF.

This chain joins TRBV18 and TRBJ1-2; 10 nucleotides align to TRBD1. CDR3 size: 15 residues. V shed 2 bases and J 3 bases; nucleotides not matched to a gene: 3. Germline V gene sequence: CDR1 KGHSH, CDR2 LQKENI. CDR3 DNA: TGTGCCAGCTCACCAAGGACAGGGGGGGACTATGGCTACACCTTC. This translates into CASSPRTGGDYGYTF.

The CDR3 DNA reads TGTGCCAGCAGTGAATCCGGGACAGGGGGCATTCCCTATGGCTACACCTTC. Its protein is CASSESGTGGIPYGYTF. The V gene is TRBV6-1, the J gene TRBJ1-2, with 12 nucleotides matching TRBD1. V was clipped by 2 bases and J by 4 bases; unmatched bases: 8. There are 17 residues in the CDR3. Germline CDR1 reads MNHNS; CDR2 reads SASEGT.

The genes are TRBV5-4 and TRBJ2-3; unclear D gene. V shed 4 bases and J shed 0 bases, with 3 bases lying between them. Germline V gives CDR1 SGHNT, CDR2 YYREEE (reference sequence). The CDR3 extends over 12 amino acids. CDR3 protein: CASSESTDTQYF. The CDR3 DNA sequence: TGTGCCAGCAGCGAAAGCACAGATACGCAGTATTTT.

This chain joins TRBV7-7 and TRBJ2-5, with 10 bases lining up with TRBD1. Losses at the gene ends were 4 bases for V and 3 bases for J; bases not matched to a gene: 8. The CDR3 runs 16 residues. Per the germline V gene, CDR1 is SSHAT and CDR2 is FNYEAQ (reference sequence). In DNA, the CDR3 is TGTGCCAGCAGCTCCTTCGGGACAGGGGCCGAAGAGACCCAGTACTTC. Residues: CASSSFGTGAEETQYF.

The gene calls are TRBV7-2 and TRBJ1-1; perhaps TRBD1 as D (5 bases). Trimming removed 1 base from V and 0 bases from J, with 9 bases in between. The CDR3 consists of 15 residues. Germline-derived CDR1 and CDR2 are SGHTA and FQGNSA. This chain's CDR3 is CASSLGLGVNTEAFF. CDR3 DNA sequence: TGTGCCAGCAGCTTAGGTTTAGGGGTGAACACTGAAGCTTTCTTT. The complete variable domain, with remaining parts taken from reference TRBV7-2 and TRBJ1-1, reads GAGVSQSPSNKVTEKGKDVELRCDPISGHTALYWYRQSLGQGLEFLIYFQGNSAPDKSGLPSDRFSAERTGGSVSTLTIQRTQQEDSAVYLCASSLGLGVNTEAFFGQGTRLTVV.

This chain links TRBV10-3 with TRBJ2-3; D might be TRBD1 (5 bases). The CDR3 loop spans 16 amino acids. The V end lost 0 bases, the J end lost 0 bases, and 10 bases lay between the germline ends. The V gene's germline CDR1 is ENHRY and CDR2 SYGVKD. Written as DNA, the CDR3 is TGTGCCATCAGTGAGTCAAGACAGAGTAGCACAGATACGCAGTATTTT. It encodes CAISESRQSSTDTQYF.

This clone was picked up a small number of times. The sample carries other DNA sequences with the same CDR3. The chain couples TRBV7-3 to TRBJ1-2, with D hard to call. This CDR3 spans 14 amino acids. V lost 2 bases, J lost 4 bases, and 11 bases lay in between. Germline V lookup: CDR1 SGHTA, CDR2 FQGTGA. DNA for the CDR3: TGTGCCAGCAGCTTATCCCCGGGTGGCTATGGCTACACCTTC. Translation gives CASSLSPGGYGYTF. The entire variable domain, with the rest obtained from reference TRBV7-3 and TRBJ1-2, is as follows: GAGVSQTPSNKVTEKGKYVELRCDPISGHTALYWYRQSLGQGPEFLIYFQGTGAADDSGLPNDRFFAVRPEGSVSTLKIQRTERGDSAVYLCASSLSPGGYGYTFGSGTRLTVV.

This clone was seen more than once but under ten times. Other nucleotide sequences from this sample produce the same CDR3. The V and J genes are TRBV5-1 and TRBJ2-5; no definite D call. V lost 0 bases to trimming and J lost 2 bases, with 5 bases between them. Germline V lookup: CDR1 SGHRS, CDR2 YFSETQ. This CDR3 is built from 13 residues. In DNA, the CDR3 is TGCGCCAGCAGCTTGGGCCTGCAAGAGACCCAGTACTTC. It yields the protein CASSLGLQETQYF.

The V and J genes are TRBV28 and TRBJ2-1; D remains ambiguous. Between the trimmed V and J ends, which lost 11 bases and 0 bases, there was a span of 11 bases. This CDR3 contains 13 residues. CDR1 and CDR2 (germline): MDHEN, SYDVKM. This CDR3 reads CAAHKSSYNEQFF. CDR3 sequence (DNA): TGTGCCGCCCACAAGTCCTCCTACAATGAGCAGTTCTTC.

The genes are TRBV20-1 and TRBJ1-2, with D unresolved. Per the germline V gene, CDR1 is DFQATT and CDR2 is SNEGSKA (reference sequence). The CDR3 contains 10 residues. The ends were cut back, 5 bases at V and 7 bases at J, with 8 bases in the middle. The CDR3 region has the DNA TGCAGTGCTGGCGGGATTGGCTACACCTTC. Its protein is CSAGGIGYTF.

This clone was recorded many times. The sample holds other DNA sequences that translate to the same CDR3. The rearrangement joins TRBV6-1 to TRBJ1-5, with 7 bases matching TRBD1. Trimming took 6 bases from V and 2 from J; bases not matched to a gene: 7. Germline CDR1 MNHNS, CDR2 SASEGT. The length of the CDR3 is 15 residues. CDR3 residues: CASSLGQVGNQPQHF. CDR3 DNA sequence: TGTGCCAGCAGCCTAGGACAGGTCGGCAATCAGCCCCAGCATTTT.

As concerns this clone: Distinct nucleotide sequences in the sample also encode this CDR3. This sequence joins TRBV6-5 and TRBJ1-5, with a possible D match to TRBD1 (6 bases). The CDR3 sequence is 13 residues long. V dropped 6 bases and J dropped 3 bases, with 9 bases sitting between them. Germline CDR1 and CDR2: MNHEY and SVGAGI. CDR3 in DNA: TGTGCCAGCAGCAGGACAGTCAATCAGCCCCAGCATTTT. Translating gives CASSRTVNQPQHF.

The count of this clone is one. V gene TRBV6-1 combines with J gene TRBJ1-5; D is unclear. V was shortened by 8 bases and J by 0 bases, with 5 bases between the two germline ends. The CDR3 totals 12 residues. Per the germline V gene, CDR1 is MNHNS and CDR2 is SASEGT. This CDR3 reads CASRNSNQPQHF. CDR3 DNA sequence: TGTGCCAGCCGAAATAGCAATCAGCCCCAGCATTTT.